These 8 T cell receptor beta chains were sequenced from one sample in a study of shared clonotypes between healthy human individuals. TCRdb's copy holds only in-frame clones and misses some; the assay was immunoSEQ multiplex PCR. Altogether approximately 1.5 million clones are present, approximately 98.5% being singletons, with the ten largest covering 0.36%. What was sequenced was naive CD4+ T cells sorted from blood. The subset is: CD45RA+ positively selected. These receptor sequences come from a young man in good health.

The chain recombines TRBV14 with TRBJ2-1; D is uncertain. CDR3 length: 16 residues. CDR1 SGHDN and CDR2 FVKESK come from the germline V gene. Trimming left V 1 base short and J 5 bases short, with 15 bases between. The CDR3 nucleotides are TGTGCCAGCAGCCAAGGCGACTGGGTAATAAACAATGAGCAGTTCTTC. This sequence encodes CASSQGDWVINNEQFF.

The rearrangement uses TRBV6-1 and TRBJ1-5; the match to TRBD1 covers 10 bases. The CDR3 totals 14 residues. V trimming: 6 bases; J trimming: 4 bases; junction bases outside the gene matches: 3. Per germline, CDR1 MNHNS and CDR2 SASEGT. The DNA of the CDR3 is TGTGCCAGCAGATGGACAGGGGGTAATCAGCCCCAGCATTTT. It yields the protein CASRWTGGNQPQHF.

CDR3 loop: CASSEDYRFTEDTQYF. DNA of the CDR3: TGTGCCAGCAGTGAAGACTACAGATTTACAGAAGATACGCAGTATTTT. V usage is TRBV6-1 and J usage is TRBJ2-3; no clear D. The V gene lost 1 base and the J gene lost 5 bases, with 16 bases spanning the gap. The CDR3 has 16 residues. Germline-derived CDR1 and CDR2 are MNHNS and SASEGT.

The chain uses TRBV18 and TRBJ2-7; 10 nucleotides agree with TRBD2. V dropped 3 bases and J dropped 10; count of bases not matched to a gene: 9. Germline assignment: CDR1 KGHSH and CDR2 LQKENI. This CDR3 is built from 14 residues. The DNA for the CDR3 is TGTGCCAGCTCACCCCTGGCTAGCGGGAGCGATCAGTACTTC. Amino acid sequence: CASSPLASGSDQYF.

The V gene is TRBV9, the J gene TRBJ1-2; D may be TRBD1 (5 bases). The germline V gene encodes CDR1 SGDLS and CDR2 YYNGEE. This CDR3 comprises 14 residues. V gave up 4 bases and J gave up 7 bases, with 17 bases separating them. DNA for the CDR3: TGTGCCAGCAGCACAAAGGGAGGGGAGGGTGGCTACACCTTC. Protein: CASSTKGGEGGYTF.

This chain connects TRBV5-4 to TRBJ2-7; 14 bases are a match to TRBD2. The CDR3 is 16 residues long. J was trimmed by 4 bases and V by 4 bases; bases with no gene match: 7. Per germline, CDR1 SGHNT and CDR2 YYREEE (reference sequence). CDR3 bases: TGTGCCAGCAGCCTCCCCGGACTAGCGGGAGGATACGAGCAGTACTTC. Amino acid sequence: CASSLPGLAGGYEQYF.

The CDR3 region has the DNA TGTGCCAGCAGTTACCTGGCGGAGGAGACCCAGTACTTC. Its protein product is CASSYLAEETQYF. The chain recombines TRBV6-5 with TRBJ2-5; no clear D. V lost 2 bases to trimming and J lost 5 bases, with 9 bases between them. This CDR3 is 13 amino acids long. Germline CDR1 and CDR2: MNHEY and SVGAGI.

The rearrangement joins TRBV28 to TRBJ1-1; TRBD1 might be the D (5 bases). The CDR3 sequence is 15 residues long. Germline CDR1 MDHEN, CDR2 SYDVKM. V lost 7 bases and J 1 base, leaving 16 bases between the germline ends. The CDR3 DNA follows: TGTGCCAGCAAGTTTCCGGCAGGGCAGAACACTGAAGCTTTCTTT. This codes for CASKFPAGQNTEAFF.